These 24 T cell receptor beta chains share one sample of origin, sequenced in a study of blood T cell repertoires in COVID-19. Generated by immunoSEQ multiplex PCR, the TCRdb table keeps only in-frame clones and is missing some. The repertoire consists of more than 300,000 clones, with around nine tenths occurring once and the leading ten covering around 3.9%. The sample comprised PBMCs or T cells enriched from blood (not recorded which). The source is a young woman who had been exposed to COVID-19.

The V call is TRBV5-4, the J call TRBJ2-7; 8 nucleotides agree with TRBD2. The CDR3 consists of 13 residues. In germline, CDR1 is SGHNT, CDR2 YYREEE (reference sequence). The V and J ends lost 0 bases and 7 bases, in that order; junction bases with no gene match: 3. CDR3 sequence (DNA): TGTGCCAGCAGCTTGGGACTAGCGCGGGAGCAGTACTTC. Protein product: CASSLGLAREQYF.

The rearrangement links TRBV7-9 to TRBJ1-1; D uncertain. Germline-derived CDR1 and CDR2 are SEHNR and FQNEAQ (reference sequence). The CDR3 is 14 amino acids. V lost 3 bases and J 1 base, leaving 9 bases between the germline ends. This CDR3 reads CASSLSYRNTEAFF. CDR3 DNA: TGTGCCAGCAGCTTGAGCTACAGGAACACTGAAGCTTTCTTT.

The chain uses TRBV7-8 and TRBJ1-3; D unclear. Per the germline V gene, CDR1 is SGHVS and CDR2 is FQNEAQ. CDR3 length equals 20 residues. Trimming pared 3 bases from V and 0 bases from J, leaving 24 bases between. The DNA of the CDR3 is TGTGCCAGCAGCTTCCTACCTATTGAGTTTGGAGGAAACTCTGGAAACACCATATATTTT. It is translated as CASSFLPIEFGGNSGNTIYF.

The V call is TRBV6-1, the J call TRBJ1-2; D is unresolved. Germline loops: CDR1 MNHNS, CDR2 SASEGT. This CDR3 is built from 14 residues. V lost 2 bases, J lost 0 bases, and 7 bases lay in between. CDR3 bases: TGTGCCAGCAGTGAAAACAGAGCTAACTATGGCTACACCTTC. It yields the protein CASSENRANYGYTF.

This clone was counted only a few times. CDR3 nucleotides: TGTGCCAGCTCACCGAGCGGGACACTGGCTATGAGCTACACCTTC. The encoded protein is CASSPSGTLAMSYTF. This chain joins TRBV18 and TRBJ1-2; maybe TRBD1 (6 bases). V was shortened by 3 bases and J by 9 bases, with 20 bases between the two germline ends. CDR1 and CDR2 (germline): KGHSH, LQKENI. This CDR3 is 15 amino acids long.

The V gene is TRBV6-1, the J gene TRBJ2-5, with 9 bases fitting TRBD1. V dropped 4 bases and J dropped 5; count of bases not matched to a gene: 5. The CDR3 totals 14 residues. The germline gives CDR1 MNHNS, CDR2 SASEGT. CDR3 loop: CASSVAGTGETQYF. CDR3 DNA sequence: TGTGCCAGCAGTGTAGCCGGGACAGGGGAGACCCAGTACTTC.

Only one count was recorded for this clone. V and J are TRBV3-1 (or the pseudogene TRBV3-2) and TRBJ2-7; 7 bases align to TRBD1. Germline CDR1 LGHDT, CDR2 YNNKEL (reference sequence). The CDR3 runs 13 residues. Trimming at V came to 5 bases and at J to 2 bases, leaving 3 bases not matched to a gene. The CDR3 bases are TGTGCCAGCAGCGCAGGGACAGCCTACGAGCAGTACTTC. This gives the protein CASSAGTAYEQYF.

The chain is built from TRBV5-1 and TRBJ2-3, with 9 bases lining up with TRBD2. Per the germline V gene, CDR1 is SGHRS and CDR2 is YFSETQ. The CDR3 totals 16 residues. V lost 4 bases, J lost 1 base, and 7 bases stayed unmatched. In nucleotides, the CDR3 is TGCGCCAGCAGCCCTGCGGCGGGGGGGGGCACAGATACGCAGTATTTT. This translates into CASSPAAGGGTDTQYF.

This clone was found a few times. The V and J genes are TRBV5-1 and TRBJ2-2; D gene ambiguous. Germline CDR1 is SGHRS and CDR2 is YFSETQ. The CDR3 is 15 residues long. V was cut by 1 base and J by 0 bases, with 7 bases left in between. The CDR3 protein is CASSLNTANTGELFF. CDR3 coding DNA: TGCGCCAGCAGCTTGAACACCGCGAACACCGGGGAGCTGTTTTTT. The whole variable domain, remainder taken from reference TRBV5-1 and TRBJ2-2, is KAGVTQTPRYLIKTRGQQVTLSCSPISGHRSVSWYQQTPGQGLQFLFEYFSETQRNKGNFPGRFSGRQFSNSRSEMNVSTLELGDSALYLCASSLNTANTGELFFGEGSRLTVL.

The chain recombines TRBV6-5 with TRBJ1-2, with a possible D match to TRBD1 (5 bases). V shed 2 bases and J shed 4 bases, with 8 bases lying between them. The CDR3 consists of 13 residues. Germline lookup yields CDR1 MNHEY and CDR2 SVGAGI. This chain's CDR3 is CASSYPQGYGYTF. The CDR3 region has the DNA TGTGCCAGCAGTTACCCCCAGGGCTATGGCTACACCTTC.

This chain links TRBV5-1 with TRBJ2-1; 8 bases match TRBD2. Unmatched junction bases numbered 2, after V lost 0 bases and J lost 3 bases. The CDR3 spans 15 residues. CDR1 and CDR2 from the germline V gene are SGHRS and YFSETQ. The CDR3 here is CASSLATSGYNEQFF. DNA for the CDR3: TGCGCCAGCAGCTTGGCCACTAGCGGCTACAATGAGCAGTTCTTC.

The J gene is TRBJ2-1, the V gene TRBV5-1; 8 nucleotides match TRBD2. The trim removed 2 bases at V and 5 bases at J, leaving 3 bases unmatched. The CDR3 length is 14 residues. Germline loops: CDR1 SGHRS, CDR2 YFSETQ. CDR3 DNA: TGCGCCAGCAGCTTCCAGCGGGGGAACAATGAGCAGTTCTTC. It translates to CASSFQRGNNEQFF. The whole variable domain, filled in from reference TRBV5-1 and TRBJ2-1, reads KAGVTQTPRYLIKTRGQQVTLSCSPISGHRSVSWYQQTPGQGLQFLFEYFSETQRNKGNFPGRFSGRQFSNSRSEMNVSTLELGDSALYLCASSFQRGNNEQFFGPGTRLTVL.

The rearrangement links TRBV7-8 to TRBJ2-7; weak D call: TRBD2 (5 bases). CDR3 length: 13 amino acids. In germline, CDR1 is SGHVS, CDR2 FQNEAQ. Deletions cut 2 bases from V and 4 bases from J, with 9 bases between. The CDR3 protein is CASSLLPGYEQYF. CDR3 nucleotide sequence: TGTGCCAGCAGCTTATTACCGGGGTACGAGCAGTACTTC. The full variable domain, completed using reference TRBV7-8 and TRBJ2-7, is GAGVSQSPRYKVAKRGQDVALRCDPISGHVSLFWYQQALGQGPEFLTYFQNEAQLDKSGLPSDRFFAERPEGSVSTLKIQRTQQEDSAVYLCASSLLPGYEQYFGPGTRLTVT.

The chain employs TRBV24-1 and TRBJ2-2; 10 bases line up with TRBD2. The germline gives CDR1 KGHDR, CDR2 SFDVKD. This CDR3 is built from 16 residues. The ends lost 4 bases at V and 3 bases at J; junction bases unmatched: 4. The CDR3 spells CATSDLAGDYTGELFF. DNA of the CDR3: TGTGCCACCAGTGACCTAGCGGGGGACTACACCGGGGAGCTGTTTTTT.

V and J are TRBV4-3 and TRBJ1-2; D perhaps matches TRBD1 (5 bases). Germline V gives CDR1 LGHNA, CDR2 YSLEER. This CDR3 spans 15 amino acids. V dropped 4 bases and J dropped 7 bases, with 19 bases sitting between them. The chain's CDR3 is CASSLKGAGSVGYTF. DNA for the CDR3: TGCGCCAGCAGCCTCAAAGGGGCAGGGTCGGTTGGCTACACCTTC.

The chain carries TRBV4-3 and TRBJ2-1, with 11 bases matching TRBD2. The CDR3 has 16 residues. V was pared by 4 bases and J by 3 bases, with 5 bases of the junction left unmatched. In germline, CDR1 is LGHNA, CDR2 YSLEER. The CDR3 sequence is CASSPGTSGYYNEQFF. The CDR3, as DNA: TGCGCCAGCAGCCCCGGGACTAGCGGTTACTACAATGAGCAGTTCTTC.

The rearrangement links TRBV21-1 to TRBJ2-3; the D call in the table, TRBD1, was not verified against the DNA. TRBV21-1 is given as a pseudogene. This CDR3 comprises 17 residues. The CDR3: CASSSHIQIPSTDTQYF. The CDR3 DNA reads TGTGCCAGCTCTTCCCACATCCAGATCCCTAGCACAGATACGCAGTATTTT.

The CDR3 DNA is TGTGCCACTACCCGGGGGGGCACAGATACGCAGTATTTT. This sequence encodes CATTRGGTDTQYF. V usage is TRBV24-1 and J usage is TRBJ2-3, with 7 bases fitting TRBD2. The germline V gene has CDR1 KGHDR and CDR2 SFDVKD. The CDR3 covers 13 residues. Losses at the gene ends were 10 bases for V and 1 base for J; bases not matched to a gene: 4.

This clone is a singleton in its sample. The V and J genes are TRBV7-8 and TRBJ2-1; D may be TRBD2 (5 bases). The V and J ends lost 5 bases and 6 bases respectively, with 11 bases between them. This CDR3 spans 13 amino acids. In germline, CDR1 is SGHVS, CDR2 FQNEAQ. The CDR3 is CASSRLARNEQFF. DNA of the CDR3: TGTGCCAGCAGCCGCCTAGCCCGCAATGAGCAGTTCTTC.

The chain links TRBV29-1 to TRBJ1-3, with 8 nucleotides matching TRBD1. The J segment lost 7 bases and the V segment lost 6 bases, leaving 8 bases of the junction unmatched. The germline V gene encodes CDR1 SQVTM and CDR2 ANQGSEA. This CDR3 region has 13 residues. The CDR3 sequence is CSVAFRGLNTIYF. In nucleotides, the CDR3 is TGCAGCGTCGCGTTCAGGGGGCTCAACACCATATATTTT.

This chain joins TRBV7-6 and TRBJ1-6; D remains ambiguous. V was pared by 5 bases and J by 4 bases, with 9 bases between. Germline CDR1 SGHVS, CDR2 FNYEAQ. This CDR3 contains 14 residues. CDR3 in DNA: TGTGCCAGCAGCCCTTCCCCTTATAATTCACCCCTCCACTTT. Protein product: CASSPSPYNSPLHF.

This chain links TRBV28 with TRBJ1-1; tentatively, D is TRBD1 (5 bases). This CDR3 is built from 13 residues. Per the germline V gene, CDR1 is MDHEN and CDR2 is SYDVKM. Deletions cut 4 bases from V and 3 bases from J, with 9 bases between. Here the CDR3 reads CASSSGGHTEAFF. CDR3 bases: TGTGCCAGCAGTTCGGGGGGACACACTGAAGCTTTCTTT.

The chain recombines TRBV2 with TRBJ1-2; 7 nucleotides match TRBD1. The V and J ends lost 6 bases and 8 bases, in that order; junction bases with no gene match: 6. This CDR3 region has 12 residues. Germline CDR1 and CDR2: SNHLY and FYNNEI. CDR3 amino acids: CASRQTGQGYTF. CDR3 DNA sequence: TGTGCCAGCAGACAGACAGGGCAGGGCTACACCTTC.

V is TRBV5-1 and J is TRBJ1-3, with D possibly TRBD1 on 6 matching bases. Germline V gene lookup returns CDR1 SGHRS and CDR2 YFSETQ. Trimming removed 3 bases at V and 1 base at J, with 8 bases between. There are 14 residues in the CDR3. CDR3 protein: CASSYTGSGNTIYF. CDR3 nucleotide sequence: TGCGCCAGCAGCTACACAGGGTCTGGAAACACCATATATTTT.